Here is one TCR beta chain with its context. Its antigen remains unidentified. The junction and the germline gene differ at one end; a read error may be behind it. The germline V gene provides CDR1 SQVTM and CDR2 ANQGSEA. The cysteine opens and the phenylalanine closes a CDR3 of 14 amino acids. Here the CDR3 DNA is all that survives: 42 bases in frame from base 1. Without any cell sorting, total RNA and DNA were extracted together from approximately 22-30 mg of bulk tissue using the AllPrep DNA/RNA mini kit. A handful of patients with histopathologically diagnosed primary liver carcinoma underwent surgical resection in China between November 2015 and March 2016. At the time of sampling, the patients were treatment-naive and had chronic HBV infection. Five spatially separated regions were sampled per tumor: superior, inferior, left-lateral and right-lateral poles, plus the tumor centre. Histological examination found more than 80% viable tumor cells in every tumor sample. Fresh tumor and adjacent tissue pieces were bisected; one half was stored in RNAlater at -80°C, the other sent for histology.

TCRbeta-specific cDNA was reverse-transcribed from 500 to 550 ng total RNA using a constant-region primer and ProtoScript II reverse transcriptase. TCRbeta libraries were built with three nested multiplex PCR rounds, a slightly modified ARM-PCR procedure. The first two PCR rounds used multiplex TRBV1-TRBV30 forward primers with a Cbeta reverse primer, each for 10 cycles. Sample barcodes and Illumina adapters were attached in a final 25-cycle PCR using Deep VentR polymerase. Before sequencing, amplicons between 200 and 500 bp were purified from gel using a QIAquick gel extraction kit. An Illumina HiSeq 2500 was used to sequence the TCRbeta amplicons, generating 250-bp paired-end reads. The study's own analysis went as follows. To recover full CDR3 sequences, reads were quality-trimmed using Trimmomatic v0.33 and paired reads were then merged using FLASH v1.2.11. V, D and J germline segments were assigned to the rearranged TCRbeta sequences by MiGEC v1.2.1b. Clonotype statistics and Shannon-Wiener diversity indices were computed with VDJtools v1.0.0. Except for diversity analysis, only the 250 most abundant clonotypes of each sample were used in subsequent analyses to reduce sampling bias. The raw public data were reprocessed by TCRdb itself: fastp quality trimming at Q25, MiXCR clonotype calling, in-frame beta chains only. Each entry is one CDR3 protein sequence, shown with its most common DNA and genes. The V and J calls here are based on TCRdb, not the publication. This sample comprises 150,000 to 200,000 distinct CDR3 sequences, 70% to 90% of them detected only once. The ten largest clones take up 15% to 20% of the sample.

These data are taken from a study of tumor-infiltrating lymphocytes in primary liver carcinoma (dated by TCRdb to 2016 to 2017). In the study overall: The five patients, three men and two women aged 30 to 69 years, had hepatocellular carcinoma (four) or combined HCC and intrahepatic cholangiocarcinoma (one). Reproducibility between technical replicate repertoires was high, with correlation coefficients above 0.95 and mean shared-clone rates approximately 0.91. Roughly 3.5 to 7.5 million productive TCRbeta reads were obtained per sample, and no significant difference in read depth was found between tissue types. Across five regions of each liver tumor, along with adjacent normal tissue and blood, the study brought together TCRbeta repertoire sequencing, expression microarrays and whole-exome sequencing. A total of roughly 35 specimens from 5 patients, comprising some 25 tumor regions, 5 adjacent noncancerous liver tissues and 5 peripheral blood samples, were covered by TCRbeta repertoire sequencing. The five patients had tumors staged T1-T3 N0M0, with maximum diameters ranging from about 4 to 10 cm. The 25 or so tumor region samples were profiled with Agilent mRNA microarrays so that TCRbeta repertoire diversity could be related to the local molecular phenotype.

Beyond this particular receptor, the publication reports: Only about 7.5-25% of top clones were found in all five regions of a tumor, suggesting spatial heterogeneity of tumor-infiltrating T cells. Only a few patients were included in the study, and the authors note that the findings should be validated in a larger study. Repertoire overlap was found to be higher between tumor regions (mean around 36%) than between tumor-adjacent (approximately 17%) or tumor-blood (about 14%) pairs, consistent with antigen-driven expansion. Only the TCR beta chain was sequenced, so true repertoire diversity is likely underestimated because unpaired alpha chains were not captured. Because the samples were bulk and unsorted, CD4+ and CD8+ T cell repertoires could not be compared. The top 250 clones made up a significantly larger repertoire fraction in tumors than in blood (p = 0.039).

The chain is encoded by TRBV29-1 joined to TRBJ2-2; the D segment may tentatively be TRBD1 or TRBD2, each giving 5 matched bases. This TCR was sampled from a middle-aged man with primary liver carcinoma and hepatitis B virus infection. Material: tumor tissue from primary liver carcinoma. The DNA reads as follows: TGCAGCGTCCTCGGTCCGGGACCCTCCGGTGAGCTGTTATTT. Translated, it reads CSVLGPGPSGELLF.